The 9 T cell receptor beta chains listed next were all sequenced from one sample in a study of T cell responses to AZD1222 COVID-19 vaccine. Assay: immunoSEQ multiplex PCR; the TCRdb copy retains only in-frame clones and omits some. The sample shows some 130,000 clones, about 90% of them seen only once. The material was peripheral blood, obtained on day 0 of AZD1222 vaccination. The receptors here all came from an adult in good health.

This clone was seen only once. This chain uses TRBV9 with TRBJ2-6; the D gene is possibly TRBD2 (6 bases). The CDR3 spans 16 residues. Per the germline V gene, CDR1 is SGDLS and CDR2 is YYNGEE. The V gene lost 0 bases and the J gene lost 1 base, with 8 bases spanning the gap. The CDR3 protein is CASSVGDFSGANVLTF. In nucleotides, the CDR3 is TGTGCCAGCAGCGTAGGGGACTTTTCTGGGGCCAACGTCCTGACTTTC.

Here the CDR3 reads CASSKCQGADNEQFF. The CDR3 nucleotides are TGTGCCAGCAGCAAATGTCAGGGGGCGGACAATGAGCAGTTCTTC. The rearrangement uses TRBV21-1 and TRBJ2-1; the table's D gene call, TRBD1, was not cross checked with the DNA. TRBV21-1 is a pseudogene locus. The CDR3 runs to 15 residues.

The chain has TRBV5-4 and TRBJ1-2; D not resolved. V was trimmed by 2 bases and J by 7 bases, leaving 21 bases between them. CDR1 is SGHNT and CDR2 is YYREEE in the germline V gene (reference sequence). The CDR3 extends over 16 amino acids. The CDR3 spells CASSLASSGPSRGYTF. CDR3 DNA: TGTGCCAGCAGCTTAGCGTCCAGTGGACCGTCGCGTGGCTACACCTTC.

CDR3: CASSKTPYNEQFF. The CDR3 region has the DNA TGTGCCAGCAGCAAAACCCCCTACAATGAGCAGTTCTTC. This chain joins TRBV2 and TRBJ2-1; D is uncertain. Trimming removed 6 bases from V and 2 bases from J, with 8 bases in between. CDR3 length: 13 amino acids. Germline CDR1 SNHLY, CDR2 FYNNEI.

The J gene is TRBJ1-1, the V gene TRBV28; 8 bases match TRBD1. V lost 7 bases, J lost 3 bases, and 10 bases stayed unmatched. Germline V gene data show CDR1 as MDHEN and CDR2 as SYDVKM. The CDR3 length is 15 residues. CDR3 nucleotides: TGTGCCAGCATTCCGCGGACAGGGAGTCACACTGAAGCTTTCTTT. This sequence encodes CASIPRTGSHTEAFF.

The V call is TRBV5-8, the J call TRBJ1-5; possible D gene TRBD1, 6 bases. Trimming took off 2 bases at V and 11 bases at J, with 20 bases between the two ends. Germline loops: CDR1 SGHTS, CDR2 YDEGEE. CDR3 size: 15 residues. The CDR3 loop is CASSFTPGEGITQHF. The CDR3 DNA sequence: TGTGCCAGCAGCTTCACGCCAGGGGAAGGGATAACCCAGCATTTT. The entire variable domain, with the rest obtained from reference TRBV5-8 and TRBJ1-5, is as follows: EAGVTQSPTHLIKTRGQQATLRCSPISGHTSVYWYQQALGLGLQFLLWYDEGEERNRGNFPPRFSGRQFPNYSSELNVNALELEDSALYLCASSFTPGEGITQHFGDGTRLSIL.

This sequence joins TRBV5-1 and TRBJ2-3; 11 nucleotides agree with TRBD2. Germline V lookup: CDR1 SGHRS, CDR2 YFSETQ. The CDR3 loop spans 17 amino acids. Trimming cost V 0 bases and J 0 bases; bases outside gene matches: 3. The DNA for the CDR3 is TGCGCCAGCAGCTTGGCAGCTAGCGGGAGGAGCACAGATACGCAGTATTTT. Translation gives CASSLAASGRSTDTQYF. The entire variable domain, with the rest obtained from reference TRBV5-1 and TRBJ2-3, is as follows: KAGVTQTPRYLIKTRGQQVTLSCSPISGHRSVSWYQQTPGQGLQFLFEYFSETQRNKGNFPGRFSGRQFSNSRSEMNVSTLELGDSALYLCASSLAASGRSTDTQYFGPGTRLTVL.

The J gene is TRBJ1-4, the V gene TRBV7-2; perhaps TRBD1 as D (6 bases). CDR1 is SGHTA, CDR2 FQGNSA, per germline. Trimming removed 6 bases at V and 7 bases at J, with 15 bases between. This CDR3 is built from 14 residues. CDR3 protein: CASSFTGSGEKLFF. DNA for the CDR3: TGTGCCAGCAGTTTCACAGGGTCGGGTGAAAAACTGTTTTTT. The full variable domain, its missing parts supplied by reference TRBV7-2 and TRBJ1-4, is GAGVSQSPSNKVTEKGKDVELRCDPISGHTALYWYRQSLGQGLEFLIYFQGNSAPDKSGLPSDRFSAERTGGSVSTLTIQRTQQEDSAVYLCASSFTGSGEKLFFGSGTQLSVL.

This clone was detected only once. The chain uses TRBV3-1 (or the pseudogene TRBV3-2) and TRBJ2-2, with TRBD1 matching 9 bases. The germline CDR1 and CDR2 sequences are LGHDT and YNNKEL (reference sequence). J was trimmed by 3 bases and V by 5 bases; bases with no gene match: 4. CDR3 length: 15 residues. CDR3 sequence: CASSGTGMDTGELFF. In DNA, the CDR3 is TGTGCCAGCAGCGGGACAGGGATGGACACCGGGGAGCTGTTTTTT.